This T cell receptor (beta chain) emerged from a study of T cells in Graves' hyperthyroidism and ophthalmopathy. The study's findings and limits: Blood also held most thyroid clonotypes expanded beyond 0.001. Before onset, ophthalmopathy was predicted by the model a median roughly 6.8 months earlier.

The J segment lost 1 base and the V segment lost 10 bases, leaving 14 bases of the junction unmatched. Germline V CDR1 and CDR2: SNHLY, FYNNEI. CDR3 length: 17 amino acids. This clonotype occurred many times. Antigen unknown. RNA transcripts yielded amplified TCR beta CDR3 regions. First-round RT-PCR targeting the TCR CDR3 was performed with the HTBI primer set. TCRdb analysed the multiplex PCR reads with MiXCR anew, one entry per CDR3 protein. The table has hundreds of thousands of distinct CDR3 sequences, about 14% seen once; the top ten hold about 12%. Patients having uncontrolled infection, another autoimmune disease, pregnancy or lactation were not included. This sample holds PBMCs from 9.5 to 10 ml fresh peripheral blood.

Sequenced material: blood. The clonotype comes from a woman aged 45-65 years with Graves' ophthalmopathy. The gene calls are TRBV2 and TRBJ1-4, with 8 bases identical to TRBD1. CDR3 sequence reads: CATRTGRVWVTNEKLFF. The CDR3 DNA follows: TGTGCCACGCGGACAGGGCGCGTCTGGGTAACTAATGAAAAACTGTTTTTT. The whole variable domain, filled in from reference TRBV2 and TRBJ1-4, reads EPEVTQTPSHQVTQMGQEVILRCVPISNHLYFYWYRQILGQKVEFLVSFYNNEISEKSEIFDDQFSVERPDGSNFTLKIRSTKLEDSAMYFCATRTGRVWVTNEKLFFGSGTQLSVL.